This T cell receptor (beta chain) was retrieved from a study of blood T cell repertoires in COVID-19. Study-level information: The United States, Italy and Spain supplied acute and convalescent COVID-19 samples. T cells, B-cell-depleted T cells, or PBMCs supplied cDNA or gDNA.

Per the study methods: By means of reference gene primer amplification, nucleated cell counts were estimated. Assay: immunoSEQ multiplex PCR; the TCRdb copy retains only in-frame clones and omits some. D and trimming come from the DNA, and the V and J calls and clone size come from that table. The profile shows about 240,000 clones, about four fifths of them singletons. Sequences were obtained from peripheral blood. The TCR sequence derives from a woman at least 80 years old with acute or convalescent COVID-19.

CDR3 in amino acids: CASSYLGQGSYGYTF. The CDR3 DNA follows: TGTGCCAGCAGTTACTTGGGACAGGGCAGTTATGGCTACACCTTC. The J gene is TRBJ1-2, the V gene TRBV6-5, with 9 bases lining up with TRBD1. This CDR3 spans 15 amino acids. The V gene end was trimmed by 1 base and the J gene end by 5 bases; junction bases not matched to a gene: 5. Germline V gene data show CDR1 as MNHEY and CDR2 as SVGAGI.